The clone carrying this T cell receptor beta chain was found many times. The sample comes from a study of early T cells in non-severe SARS-CoV-2 infection. Turning to the study itself: Sequenced bulk RNA came from whole blood that was unsorted, and chains were unpaired.

The CDR3 is 15 residues long. V was shortened by 6 bases and J by 6 bases, with 21 bases between the two germline ends. Germline loops: CDR1 DFQATT, CDR2 SNEGSKA (reference sequence). Unique molecular identifier tags were affixed to discrete cDNA molecules. TCRdb recomputed calls from the 5' RACE reads with MiXCR, one row per CDR3 protein. The sample includes over 25,000 distinct CDR3 sequences, over 3.5% of them seen just once. Sequenced material: whole blood. The chain is built from TRBV20-1 and TRBJ2-1; weak D call: TRBD2 (6 bases). The source of this sequence is an adult who was a healthcare worker with PCR-confirmed SARS-CoV-2 infection or an uninfected control (not recorded which). The CDR3 region is CSAEIWGLQGNEQFF. The CDR3 DNA sequence: TGCAGTGCCGAAATATGGGGACTCCAGGGCAATGAGCAGTTCTTC.